The 18 T cell receptor beta chains below were found in one sample sequenced in a study of response to subunit inactivated influenza vaccine. TCRdb processed the RT-PCR reads anew with MiXCR; each CDR3 protein has one entry. The sample records around 200,000 distinct CDR3 sequences, about 9.3% being singletons. Sequencing used non-naive T cells sorted from PBMCs, obtained on the day of vaccination. These receptor sequences come from a man in his fifties or sixties who received an inactivated influenza vaccine.

This clonotype has at least ten counts. The J gene is TRBJ2-3, the V gene TRBV12-3 or TRBV12-4; the match to TRBD2 covers 10 bases. This CDR3 region has 15 residues. The V gene end was trimmed by 7 bases and the J gene end by 1 base; junction bases not matched to a gene: 5. CDR3 in DNA: TGTGCCAGCAAACAAACTAGCGGGGGCACAGATACGCAGTATTTT. Its protein is CASKQTSGGTDTQYF.

This clonotype was observed many times. This sequence joins TRBV29-1 and TRBJ2-2, with TRBD2 matching 8 bases. Germline V gene lookup returns CDR1 SQVTM and CDR2 ANQGSEA. The CDR3 consists of 13 residues. J gave up 8 bases and V 8 bases, and 10 bases lay outside the gene matches. The CDR3 spells CSPRLGGRGELFF. In nucleotides, the CDR3 is TGCAGCCCACGACTAGGCGGGAGGGGGGAGCTGTTTTTT.

In the case of this clonotype: Relative to the germline gene, one junction end is altered; a read error may explain this. The V call is TRBV15, the J call TRBJ2-5; TRBD1 might be the D (5 bases). Germline lookup yields CDR1 LNHNV and CDR2 YYDKDF (reference sequence). CDR3 length: 15 residues. The CDR3 spells CATSRVRALGETLYF. Written as DNA, the CDR3 is TGTGCCACCAGCAGAGTCAGGGCCCTCGGAGAGACCCTGTACTTC.

This clonotype has ten or more counts. The rearrangement joins TRBV11-3 to TRBJ2-1, with a possible D match to TRBD2 (5 bases). The V gene's germline CDR1 is SGHNT and CDR2 YENEEA. Trimming left V 5 bases short and J 8 bases short, with 10 bases between. The CDR3 totals 12 residues. The CDR3 loop reads CASSPNGDEQFF. CDR3 coding DNA: TGTGCCAGCAGCCCAAACGGGGATGAGCAGTTCTTC.

Ten or more counts support this clonotype. The V gene is TRBV12-3 or TRBV12-4, the J gene TRBJ2-1, with D hard to call. Between the trimmed V and J ends, which lost 2 bases and 5 bases, there was a span of 7 bases. The CDR3 contains 13 residues. CDR3 region: CASSLSQNNEQFF. The CDR3 coding sequence is TGTGCCAGCAGTTTAAGTCAGAACAATGAGCAGTTCTTC.

The chain couples TRBV6-2 or TRBV6-3 to TRBJ2-7, with 13 bases identical to TRBD2. Germline V CDR1 and CDR2: MNHEY, SVGEGT. Trimming cost V 6 bases and J 3 bases; bases outside gene matches: 17. The CDR3 contains 19 residues. CDR3 in DNA: TGTGCCAGCAGGCGGACTAGCGGGGGAGCAACACAGGGGTACTACGAGCAGTACTTC. It yields the protein CASRRTSGGATQGYYEQYF.

In this sample, this clonotype turned up a few times. The rearrangement links TRBV28 to TRBJ2-7; D unclear. V gave up 3 bases and J gave up 2 bases, with 8 bases separating them. The CDR3 contains 13 residues. Germline CDR1 is MDHEN and CDR2 is SYDVKM. The chain's CDR3 is CASSFASPYEQYF. CDR3 nucleotide sequence: TGTGCCAGCAGTTTCGCTTCCCCCTACGAGCAGTACTTC.

This clonotype was recorded many times. The chain links TRBV10-3 to TRBJ1-1, with D uncertain. The CDR3 loop spans 14 amino acids. V gave up 3 bases and J gave up 3 bases, with 11 bases separating them. Germline CDR1 ENHRY, CDR2 SYGVKD. This chain's CDR3 is CAISDHNRDTEAFF. The CDR3 nucleotides read TGTGCCATCAGTGATCACAATAGGGACACTGAAGCTTTCTTT.

This clonotype has only a few counts. This chain uses TRBV6-2 or TRBV6-3 with TRBJ2-5; 14 bases are shared with TRBD2. Unmatched junction bases numbered 4, after V lost 5 bases and J lost 5 bases. This CDR3 has 15 residues. Germline-derived CDR1 and CDR2 are MNHEY and SVGEGT. The CDR3 sequence: CASSRLAGGYETQYF. The CDR3 bases are TGTGCCAGCAGTCGACTAGCGGGGGGGTATGAGACCCAGTACTTC.

This clonotype was recorded a few times. The chain employs TRBV20-1 and TRBJ2-7; 14 positions agree with TRBD2. The CDR3 consists of 14 residues. The V and J ends lost 3 bases and 7 bases, in that order; junction bases with no gene match: 5. CDR1 and CDR2 (germline): DFQATT, SNEGSKA (reference sequence). The CDR3 DNA reads TGCAGTGCTAGGACTAGCGGGAGGGTCTGGGAGCAGTACTTC. The encoded protein is CSARTSGRVWEQYF.

There are a few counts of this clonotype. The chain is built from TRBV28 and TRBJ1-2; tentative D call: TRBD1 (5 bases). V lost 10 bases, J lost 8 bases, and 23 bases lay in between. The CDR3 totals 14 residues. The germline gives CDR1 MDHEN, CDR2 SYDVKM. Here the CDR3 reads CAILVPGPGQGYTF. CDR3 in DNA: TGTGCCATACTGGTTCCGGGACCGGGCCAGGGCTACACCTTC.

J is TRBJ2-7 and V is TRBV18; 7 bases agree with TRBD1. This CDR3 contains 17 residues. Per the germline V gene, CDR1 is KGHSH and CDR2 is LQKENI. V shed 3 bases, J shed 0 bases, and the junction held 11 bases outside the gene matches. CDR3 nucleotides: TGTGCCAGCTCACCCTTGACAGGGTCCCTGAGCTCCTACGAGCAGTACTTC. It is translated as CASSPLTGSLSSYEQYF.

This clonotype appeared a few times. The chain uses TRBV27 and TRBJ2-1; D might be TRBD2 (5 bases). This CDR3 is 15 amino acids long. With 10 bases removed from V and 0 bases from J, the gap between germline ends came to 16 bases. Germline CDR1 MNHEY, CDR2 SMNVEV (reference sequence). The CDR3 DNA reads TGTGCCACCGCAAGCGGACGGAGCTCCTACAATGAGCAGTTCTTC. This codes for CATASGRSSYNEQFF.

This clonotype has a single count. This may arise from a read error, as a much more abundant clone is one base away. The rearrangement joins TRBV5-6 to TRBJ2-7, with 8 bases aligning to TRBD2. V shed 4 bases, J shed 3 bases, and the junction held 9 bases outside the gene matches. The CDR3 consists of 15 residues. The germline V gene encodes CDR1 SGHDT and CDR2 YYEEEE. The CDR3 loop reads CASSLSGEVYYEQYF. The CDR3, as DNA: TGTGCCAGCAGCCTTAGCGGGGAGGTATACTACGAGCAGTACTTC.

The chain combines TRBV12-3 or TRBV12-4 with TRBJ2-7, with D perhaps matching TRBD2 (7 bases). CDR3 length: 15 residues. Deletions cut 6 bases from V and 7 bases from J, with 22 bases between. CDR3 amino acids: CASSPGSGGYGEQYF. CDR3 nucleotides: TGTGCCAGCAGCCCCGGCTCGGGGGGCTACGGGGAGCAGTACTTC.

The CDR3 DNA reads TGTGCCAGCAGTTTATTGTTCTATGGCTACACCTTC. It is translated as CASSLLFYGYTF. The V gene is TRBV28, the J gene TRBJ1-2; D is unresolved. Germline V gives CDR1 MDHEN, CDR2 SYDVKM. There are 12 residues in the CDR3. Trimming shortened V by 1 base and J by 4 bases, and 4 bases separated the two germline ends.

The rearrangement uses TRBV5-8 and TRBJ2-3, with D perhaps matching TRBD1 (6 bases). V was cut by 5 bases and J by 6 bases, with 13 bases left in between. The CDR3 is 13 residues long. CDR1 and CDR2 (germline): SGHTS, YDEGEE. CDR3 DNA sequence: TGTGCCAGCAGTCCTCAGGGGTACGATACGCAGTATTTT. Its protein is CASSPQGYDTQYF.

The chain recombines TRBV6-1 with TRBJ2-5, with D perhaps matching TRBD1 or TRBD2 (5 bases each). The V end was cut by 6 bases, the J end by 5 bases, with 16 bases between. This CDR3 contains 14 residues. Looked up from germline, CDR1 is MNHNS and CDR2 is SASEGT. The CDR3 protein is CASSSGTTRETQYF. The DNA of the CDR3 is TGTGCCAGCAGCTCCGGGACCACCAGGGAGACCCAGTACTTC.